This T cell receptor beta chain was recorded in a study of T-cell reconstitution after alpha-beta-depleted transplantation in children. Study-level points and caveats: Surviving recipient T cells and thymic progenitors produced the high day-60 TCRbeta diversity seen in some patients. In patients about two months after transplant, alpha-beta T cells reportedly arose from several hundred expanded graft clones. By one year post-transplant, T-cell counts and diversity largely arose from T cells that were newly produced.

A library of TCRbeta sequences, prepared with unique molecular identifiers, was generated. Using its own MiXCR run on the PCR reads, TCRdb lists one record per CDR3 protein. The sample includes 700,000 or so distinct CDR3 sequences, about an eighth seen only once; the top ten take around 0.8%. The CDR3 is made up of 14 amino acids. Trimming stripped 3 bases from V and 2 bases from J, with 10 bases between. For this clonotype: Its specificity is not known.

The chain employs TRBV23-1 and TRBJ2-5, with a weak D call TRBD1 (5 bases). TRBV23-1 is flagged as an ORF with uncertain function. The source is a girl aged 2-10 years with congenital amegakaryocytic thrombocytopenia, due to receive a stem cell transplant. The sequencing used PBMCs, collected before TCRalphabeta/CD19-depleted stem cell transplant. The CDR3 DNA reads TGCGCCAGCAGTCATAGGGGCCATCAAGAGACCCAGTACTTC. This sequence encodes CASSHRGHQETQYF.